This TCR beta chain emerged from a study of cytomegalovirus exposure and HLA in healthy donors. Study-level points and caveats: Subsequent analysis revealed that first-cohort TCR clusters tended to co-occur in the 120 or so validation repertoires.

Assay: immunoSEQ multiplex PCR; the TCRdb copy retains only in-frame clones and omits some. The table includes 150,000 to 180,000 clones, about 86% detected once. On this clone itself: Antigen: not known.

Trimming removed 6 bases at V and 1 base at J, with 14 bases between. This CDR3 spans 15 amino acids. Germline-derived CDR1 and CDR2 are MNHEY and SVGAGI. V is TRBV6-5 and J is TRBJ2-3, with D possibly TRBD2 on 6 matching bases. The clonotype comes from a man younger than 35 in good health and CMV-seropositive. The sample taken for sequencing was PBMCs. The CDR3 region is CASSKGLVGTDTQYF. The CDR3 bases are TGTGCCAGCAGCAAGGGACTCGTGGGCACAGATACGCAGTATTTT.